This T cell receptor (beta chain) was sequenced for a study of T cell responses to AZD1222 COVID-19 vaccine (dated by TCRdb to the early 2020s). For context, the study as a whole: Because spike-specific TCR depth and breadth did not differ between the two schedules, AZD1222 recipients who got a second dose at roughly 4 weeks were pooled with those who got a second dose at roughly 12 weeks. TCR sequencing was performed for about 240 trial participants, of whom about 210 were given two doses of AZD1222 and roughly 25 were given two doses of MenACWY control vaccine. Enrollment into the trials was organized by age into subgroups of 18-55, 56-69 and 70-plus years, and those subgroups contained roughly 150, 30 and 60 TCR-sequenced participants, respectively. Study-level results and caveats: Spike-specific TCR breadth and depth rose significantly after two AZD1222 doses compared with day 0 and with MenACWY recipients. Participants were mostly white British, with more females than males. The authors suggested clonal diversity may have been underestimated. The 56-69-year group was small, and its depth increase did not reach significance, likely because of low power. Conclusions about previously exposed vaccinees are limited, since just six AZD1222 recipients were seropositive for SARS-CoV-2 at baseline. Because no samples from the day 14 peak response were available, repertoires could be characterized only after the peak T cell response. The whole spike protein was spanned by vaccine-associated CD4 TCRs, and dominant responses were seen in regions 160-218 and 743-854. Epitopes outside the regions mutated in the B.1.351 and B.1.1.7 variants were reportedly recognized by nearly half of the unique spike-specific TCRs.

In regard to this clone: This receptor's antigen is unknown. The junction and the germline gene differ at one end; a read error may be behind it.

Per the germline V gene (reference sequence), SEHNR is the CDR1 and FQNEAQ is the CDR2. The CDR3 starts with the cysteine, ends with the phenylalanine, and has 13 residues. Here the CDR3 DNA is all that survives: 39 bases in frame from base 1. This sample's time point label indicates: baseline before first vaccination. Samples from vaccinated people were obtained from the UK trials COV001 and COV002, which included a single-blind randomized controlled phase 2/3 trial of AZD1222 (ChAdOx1 nCoV-19) in healthy adults. For TCRbeta chain sequencing, PBMC samples were collected from trial participants at day 0 and at day 28 after the second dose. The CDR3 regions of human TCRbeta chains were analyzed by immunosequencing. The paper's data handling went like this. TCRs in the repertoires were compared against a reference library of SARS-CoV-2-specific TCRs that had been generated with the MIRA antigen-specificity platform. Breadth was defined as the fraction of unique TCRs that were SARS-CoV-2-associated, and depth was defined as the fraction of total T cells that were SARS-CoV-2-associated. Using the MIRA data, each spike-specific TCR was assigned both to the spike region to which the TCR was reactive and to a CD4 or CD8 class. Log10-transformed breadth and depth values were compared by one-way ANOVA with Sidak's multiple comparisons tests. Imported from immuneACCESS, the table was reduced by TCRdb to in-frame sequences with V and J called. These copies leave out some clones; in studies compared against another copy, an unresolved V gene accounts for under half, and the cause of the remainder is not known. V and J calls and clone size come straight from that table; D and trimming were deduced from the DNA. The sample includes roughly 120,000 clones, with around 94% observed a single time. 6% to 7% of the sample comes from the top ten.

Here the sequenced sample was peripheral blood, taken on day 0 of AZD1222 vaccination. The receptor was isolated from an adult in good health. The rearranged chain carries TRBV7-9 and TRBJ2-3, with no reliable assignment of the D segment. The bases read TGTGCCAGCAGATTAGCCGGCACAGATACGCAGTATTTT. This translates into CASRLAGTDTQYF. When the CDR3 is completed using the reference TRBV7-9 and TRBJ2-3 genes on either side, the full variable domain is DTGVSQNPRHKITKRGQNVTFRCDPISEHNRLYWYRQTLGQGPEFLTYFQNEAQLEKSRLLSDRFSAERPKGSFSTLEIQRTEQGDSAMYLCASRLAGTDTQYFGPGTRLTVL.